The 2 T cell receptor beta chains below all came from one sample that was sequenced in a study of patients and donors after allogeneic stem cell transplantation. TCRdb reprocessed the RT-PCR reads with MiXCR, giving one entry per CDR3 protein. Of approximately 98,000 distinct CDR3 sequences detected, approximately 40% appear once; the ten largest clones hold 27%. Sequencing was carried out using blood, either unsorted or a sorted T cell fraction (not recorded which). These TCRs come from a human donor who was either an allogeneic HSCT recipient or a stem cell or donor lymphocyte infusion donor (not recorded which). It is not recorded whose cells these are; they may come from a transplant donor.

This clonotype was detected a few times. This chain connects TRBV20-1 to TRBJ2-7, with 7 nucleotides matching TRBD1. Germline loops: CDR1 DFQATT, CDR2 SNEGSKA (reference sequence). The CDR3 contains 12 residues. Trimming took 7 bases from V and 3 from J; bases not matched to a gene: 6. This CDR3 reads CSGTRDSYEQYF. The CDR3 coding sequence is TGCAGTGGAACCAGGGACAGCTACGAGCAGTACTTC.

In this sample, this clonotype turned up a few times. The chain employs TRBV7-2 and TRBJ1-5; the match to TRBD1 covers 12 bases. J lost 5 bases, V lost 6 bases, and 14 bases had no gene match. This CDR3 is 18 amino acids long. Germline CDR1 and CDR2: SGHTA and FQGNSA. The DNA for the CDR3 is TGTGCCAGCAGTCCCCGGGACAGGGGGCGATCTTCGGATCAGCCCCAGCATTTT. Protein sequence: CASSPRDRGRSSDQPQHF. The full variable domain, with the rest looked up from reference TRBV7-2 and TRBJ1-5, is GAGVSQSPSNKVTEKGKDVELRCDPISGHTALYWYRQSLGQGLEFLIYFQGNSAPDKSGLPSDRFSAERTGGSVSTLTIQRTQQEDSAVYLCASSPRDRGRSSDQPQHFGDGTRLSIL.